A selection of T cell receptor beta chains follows, all from one sample in a study of blood T cells in healthy people across ages. From the 5' RACE reads, TCRdb called clonotypes with MiXCR, one entry per CDR3 protein. The repertoire holds around 1,500,000 distinct CDR3 sequences, with 28% as singletons. Sequenced material: blood. Receptor source: a woman aged 25 to 39 in good health. CDR3s include the opening cysteine and the closing phenylalanine or tryptophan. D genes are given only for firm matches. The size field is filled for only some rows; it gives once, few, many or a size class.

j_gene	abundance	d_gene	v_gene	CDR3nt	CDR3aa
TRBJ2-7	NA	TRBD1	TRBV5-1	TGCGCCAGCAGAACCGGGACAGGTGACCACGAGCAGTACTTC	CASRTGTGDHEQYF
TRBJ2-5	NA	TRBD2	TRBV6-5	TGTGCCAGCAGAGGGACTAGTGAGACCCAGTACTTC	CASRGTSETQYF
TRBJ2-5	many	NA	TRBV12-3/TRBV12-4	TGTGCCAGCAGTTCGCGCAGGGCAGAGACCCAGTACTTC	CASSSRRAETQYF
TRBJ2-5	NA	TRBD1	TRBV7-2	TGTGCCAGCAGCTTAGGACAGGGTCCAACAACGACCCAGTACTTC	CASSLGQGPTTTQYF
TRBJ2-1	few	TRBD2	TRBV4-2	TGTGCCAGCAGCGCCCCCAGCGGGGGGGCCCTGGAGCAGTTCTTC	CASSAPSGGALEQFF
TRBJ2-3	few	NA	TRBV13	TGTGCCAGCAGCTTAGGAGAGTTGACGCAGTATTTT	CASSLGELTQYF
TRBJ2-4	many	NA	TRBV3-1	TGTGCCAGCAGCCCTCACTCCCCACAGGGTTCGAAAAACATTCAGTACTTC	CASSPHSPQGSKNIQYF
TRBJ2-3	NA	TRBD1	TRBV12-3/TRBV12-4	TGTGCCAGCAACTCCCGGGACAGAGGCACAGATACGCAGTATTTT	CASNSRDRGTDTQYF
TRBJ2-3	NA	TRBD1	TRBV5-1	TGCGCCAGCAGCGTGGGACAGGGAGAATCAGGGACGCAGTATTTT	CASSVGQGESGTQYF
TRBJ1-4	NA	NA	TRBV18	TGTGCCAGCTCACCAGGAGGGGACAAACTGTTTTTT	CASSPGGDKLFF
TRBJ1-5	few	NA	TRBV24-1	TGTGCCACCAGTGATGCCGACAGTTATCAGCCCCAGCATTTT	CATSDADSYQPQHF
TRBJ2-7	NA	TRBD1	TRBV20-1	TGCAGTGTCCCGGGACAGGGGCGATTCGAGCAGTACTTC	CSVPGQGRFEQYF
TRBJ2-7	few	TRBD2	TRBV9	TGTGCCAGCAGCAAGACTAGCGGATACGAGCAGTACTTC	CASSKTSGYEQYF
TRBJ1-1	few	NA	TRBV27	TGTGCCAGCAGTTTGAACCCAGGGGAAGAAGCTTTCTTT	CASSLNPGEEAFF
TRBJ2-3	NA	NA	TRBV28	TGTGCCAGCAGTAAGTCGGGACCCTCTCCGGGGCAGTATTTT	CASSKSGPSPGQYF
TRBJ2-7	NA	TRBD1	TRBV5-1	TGCGCCAGCAGCAACCGGGACAGGGGGGTTTACGAGCAGTACTTC	CASSNRDRGVYEQYF
TRBJ1-1	NA	NA	TRBV20-1	TGCAGTGTTACGGGGGGTTTGAACACTGAAGCTTTCTTT	CSVTGGLNTEAFF
TRBJ2-1	few	NA	TRBV6-5	TGTGCCAGCAGTTACTTCTGGGGGATACGCAATGAGCAGTTCTTC	CASSYFWGIRNEQFF
TRBJ2-7	NA	NA	TRBV7-3	TGTGCCAGCGGCTTCGAGGAGTCCTACGAGCAGTACTTC	CASGFEESYEQYF
TRBJ2-7	many	NA	TRBV7-6	TGTGCCAGCAGCTTAGCGGTCCCCTACGAGCAGTACTTC	CASSLAVPYEQYF
TRBJ2-7	once	NA	TRBV18	TGTGCCAGCTCAAGGGGCCCTGGAGCCTACGAGCAGTACTTC	CASSRGPGAYEQYF
TRBJ1-6	few	TRBD1	TRBV20-1	TGCAGTGGGCGACAGGGGGAAAGTTCACCCCTCCACTTT	CSGRQGESSPLHF
TRBJ2-3	few	NA	TRBV7-2	TGTGCCAGTCAGAGAGGGTCGAGCACAGATACGCAGTATTTT	CASQRGSSTDTQYF